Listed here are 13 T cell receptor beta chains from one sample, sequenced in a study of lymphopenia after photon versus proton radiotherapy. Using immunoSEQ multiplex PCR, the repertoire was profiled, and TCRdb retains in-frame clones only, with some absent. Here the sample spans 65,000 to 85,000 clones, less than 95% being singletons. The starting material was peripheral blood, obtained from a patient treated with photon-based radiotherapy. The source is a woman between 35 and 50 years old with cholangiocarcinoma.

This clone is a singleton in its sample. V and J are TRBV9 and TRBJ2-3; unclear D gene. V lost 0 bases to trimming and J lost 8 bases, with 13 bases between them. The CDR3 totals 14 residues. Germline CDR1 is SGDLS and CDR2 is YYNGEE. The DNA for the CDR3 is TGTGCCAGCAGCGTAGAGGCAATAACGGGTACGCAGTATTTT. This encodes CASSVEAITGTQYF.

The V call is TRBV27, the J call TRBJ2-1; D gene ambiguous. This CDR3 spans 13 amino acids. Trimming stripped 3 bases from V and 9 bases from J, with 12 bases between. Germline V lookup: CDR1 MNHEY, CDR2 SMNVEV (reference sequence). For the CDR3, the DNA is TGTGCCAGCAGTTTGCAGACTTATCGTGAGCAGTTCTTC. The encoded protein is CASSLQTYREQFF.

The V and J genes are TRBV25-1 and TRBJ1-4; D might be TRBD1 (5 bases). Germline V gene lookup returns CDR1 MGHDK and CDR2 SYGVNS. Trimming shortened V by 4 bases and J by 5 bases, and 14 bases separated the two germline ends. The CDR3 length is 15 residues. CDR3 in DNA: TGTGCCAGCAGTGGCGGGACGGAGAGAAATGAAAAACTGTTTTTT. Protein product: CASSGGTERNEKLFF.

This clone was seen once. In DNA, the CDR3 is TGTGCCAGTAGGGGAATTCTACAGCGGGCCAACGTCCTGACTTTC. This encodes CASRGILQRANVLTF. This sequence joins TRBV19 and TRBJ2-6; D call uncertain. CDR1 and CDR2 (germline): LNHDA, SQIVND (reference sequence). Deletions cut 6 bases from V and 5 bases from J, with 14 bases between. This CDR3 is built from 15 residues. Drawing the rest from reference TRBV19 and TRBJ2-6, the complete variable domain is DGGITQSPKYLFRKEGQNVTLSCEQNLNHDAMYWYRQDPGQGLRLIYYSQIVNDFQKGDIAEGYSVSREKKESFPLTVTSAQKNPTAFYLCASRGILQRANVLTFGAGSRLTVL.

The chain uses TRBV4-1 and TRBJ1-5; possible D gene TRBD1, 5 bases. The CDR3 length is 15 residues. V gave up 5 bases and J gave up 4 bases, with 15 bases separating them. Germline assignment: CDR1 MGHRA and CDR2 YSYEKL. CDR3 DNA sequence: TGCGCCAGCAGCGTGCAGGGAATTCCAAATCAGCCCCAGCATTTT. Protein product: CASSVQGIPNQPQHF.

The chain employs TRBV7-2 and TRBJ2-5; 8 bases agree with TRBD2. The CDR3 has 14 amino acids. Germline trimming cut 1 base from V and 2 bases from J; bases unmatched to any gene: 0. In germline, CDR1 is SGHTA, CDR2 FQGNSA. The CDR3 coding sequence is TGTGCCAGCAGCTTAGGCGGGGGGCAAGAGACCCAGTACTTC. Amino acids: CASSLGGGQETQYF.

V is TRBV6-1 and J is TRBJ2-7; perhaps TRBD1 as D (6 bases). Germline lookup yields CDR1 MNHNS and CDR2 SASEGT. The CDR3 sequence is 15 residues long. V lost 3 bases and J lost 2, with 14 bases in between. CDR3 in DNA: TGTGCCAGCAGTGATTACGGGACATCCCCCTACGAGCAGTACTTC. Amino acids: CASSDYGTSPYEQYF.

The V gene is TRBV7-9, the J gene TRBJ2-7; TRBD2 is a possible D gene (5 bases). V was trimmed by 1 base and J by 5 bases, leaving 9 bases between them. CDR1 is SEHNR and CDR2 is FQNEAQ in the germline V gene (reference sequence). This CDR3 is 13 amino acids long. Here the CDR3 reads CASSLGSGNEQYF. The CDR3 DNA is TGTGCCAGCAGCTTAGGCTCGGGAAACGAGCAGTACTTC.

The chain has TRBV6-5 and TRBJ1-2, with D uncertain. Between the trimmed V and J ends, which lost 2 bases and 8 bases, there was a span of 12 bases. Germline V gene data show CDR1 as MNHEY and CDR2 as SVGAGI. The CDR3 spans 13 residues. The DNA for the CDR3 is TGTGCCAGCAGTTACGGGAGGGCAGAGGGCTACACCTTC. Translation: CASSYGRAEGYTF.

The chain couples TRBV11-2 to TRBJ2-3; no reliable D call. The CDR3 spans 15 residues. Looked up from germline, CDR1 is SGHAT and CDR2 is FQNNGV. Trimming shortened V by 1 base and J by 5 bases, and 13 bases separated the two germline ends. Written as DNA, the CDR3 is TGTGCCAGCAGCTTAGTGGGCTCTGGTGGAGATACGCAGTATTTT. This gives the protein CASSLVGSGGDTQYF.

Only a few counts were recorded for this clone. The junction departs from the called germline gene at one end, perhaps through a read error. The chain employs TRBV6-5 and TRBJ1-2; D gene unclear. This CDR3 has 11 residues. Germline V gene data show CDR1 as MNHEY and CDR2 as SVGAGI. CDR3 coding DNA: TGTGCCAGCAGTGACTCAAGTGGCTACACCTTC. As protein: CASSDSSGYTF.

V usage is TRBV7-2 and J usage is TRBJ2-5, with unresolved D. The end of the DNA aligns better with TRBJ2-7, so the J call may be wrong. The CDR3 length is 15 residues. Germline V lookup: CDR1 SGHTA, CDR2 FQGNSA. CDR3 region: CASSLVYDKSYEQYF. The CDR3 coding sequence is TGTGCCAGCAGCTTAGTTTACGACAAGTCCTACGAGCAGTACTTC.

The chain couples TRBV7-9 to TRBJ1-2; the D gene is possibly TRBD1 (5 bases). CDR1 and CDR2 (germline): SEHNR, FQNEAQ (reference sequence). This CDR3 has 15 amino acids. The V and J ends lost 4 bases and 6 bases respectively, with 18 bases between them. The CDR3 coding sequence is TGTGCCAGCAGCTATTGGTCAGGGACGGCGGATGGCTACACCTTC. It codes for CASSYWSGTADGYTF.